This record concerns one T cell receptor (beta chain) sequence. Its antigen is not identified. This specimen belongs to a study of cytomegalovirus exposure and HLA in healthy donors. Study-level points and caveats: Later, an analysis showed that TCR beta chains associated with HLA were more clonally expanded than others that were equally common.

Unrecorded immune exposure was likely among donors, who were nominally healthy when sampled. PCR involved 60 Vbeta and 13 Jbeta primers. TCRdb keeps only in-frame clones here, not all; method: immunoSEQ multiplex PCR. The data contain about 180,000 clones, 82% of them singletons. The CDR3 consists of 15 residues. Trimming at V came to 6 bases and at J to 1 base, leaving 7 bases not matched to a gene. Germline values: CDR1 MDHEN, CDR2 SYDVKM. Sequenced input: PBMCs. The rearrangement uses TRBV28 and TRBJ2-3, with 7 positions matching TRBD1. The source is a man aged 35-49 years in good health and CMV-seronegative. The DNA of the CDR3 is TGTGCCAGCAGACCCCCAGGGGGACGCACAGATACGCAGTATTTT. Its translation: CASRPPGGRTDTQYF.